The next 27 T cell receptor beta chains were all read from a single sample in a study of STAT3 mutations in large granular lymphocyte leukemia. Whole-study findings and limits: Every T-cell large granular lymphocyte leukemia patient had at least one immunodominant TCR beta clonotype.

Their target antigens are unknown. Generated by immunoSEQ multiplex PCR, the TCRdb table keeps only in-frame clones and is missing some. In the table there are around 5,000 clones, 88% of which are singletons. The sample consisted of PBMCs. These TCRs come from a human donor with T large granular lymphocyte leukemia. Some clones in this sample may be carry-over from other donors' samples.

The J gene is TRBJ1-2, the V gene TRBV29-1, with D possibly being TRBD1 (6 bases). The CDR3 is 14 amino acids. V lost 2 bases and J 2 bases, leaving 12 bases between the germline ends. Per the germline V gene, CDR1 is SQVTM and CDR2 is ANQGSEA. The CDR3, as DNA: TGCAGCGTTGAACGGAGGGGGGGGAACTATGGCTACACCTTC. It is translated as CSVERRGGNYGYTF. Based on the CDR3 plus reference TRBV29-1 and TRBJ1-2, the full variable domain is SAVISQKPSRDICQRGTSLTIQCQVDSQVTMMFWYRQQPGQSLTLIATANQGSEATYESGFVIDKFPISRPNLTFSTLTVSNMSPEDSSIYLCSVERRGGNYGYTFGSGTRLTVV.

The chain couples TRBV5-1 to TRBJ2-2; TRBD1 agrees at 10 bases. CDR3 length: 17 amino acids. Trimming removed 5 bases from V and 6 bases from J; junction bases left unmatched: 13. CDR1 SGHRS and CDR2 YFSETQ come from the germline V gene. CDR3 in DNA: TGCGCCAGCAGTCGTTCCATTGGGACAGGGGAGGCCGGGGAGCTGTTTTTT. Its protein is CASSRSIGTGEAGELFF. The full variable domain, with the rest looked up from reference TRBV5-1 and TRBJ2-2, is KAGVTQTPRYLIKTRGQQVTLSCSPISGHRSVSWYQQTPGQGLQFLFEYFSETQRNKGNFPGRFSGRQFSNSRSEMNVSTLELGDSALYLCASSRSIGTGEAGELFFGEGSRLTVL.

The chain carries TRBV18 and TRBJ2-3; possibly TRBD2 for D (6 bases). This CDR3 contains 13 residues. Trimming pared 6 bases from V and 1 base from J, leaving 8 bases between. From germline, CDR1 is KGHSH and CDR2 LQKENI. CDR3 in amino acids: CASSRDRTDTQYF. In nucleotides, the CDR3 is TGTGCCAGCTCGCGGGACCGCACAGATACGCAGTATTTT.

V gene TRBV7-2 combines with J gene TRBJ1-2; D is perhaps TRBD1 (5 bases). Germline V gene sequence: CDR1 SGHTA, CDR2 FQGNSA. The length of the CDR3 is 13 residues. Trimming stripped 5 bases from V and 7 bases from J, with 14 bases between. The CDR3 protein is CASSPQGPAGYTF. Written as DNA, the CDR3 is TGTGCCAGCAGCCCGCAGGGTCCAGCTGGCTACACCTTC.

The J gene is TRBJ1-1, the V gene TRBV2, with D possibly matching TRBD1 (6 bases). The CDR3 is 15 amino acids. Germline lookup yields CDR1 SNHLY and CDR2 FYNNEI. The germline V and J ends were trimmed by 6 bases and 3 bases, with 17 bases remaining between them. CDR3 region: CASSLTEGGYTEAFF. Here the CDR3 DNA reads TGTGCCAGCAGCCTTACCGAGGGGGGATACACTGAAGCTTTCTTT.

DNA for the CDR3: TGTGCCAGCAGCTTGGCGGGAGGGGGGGATACGCAGTATTTT. Translating gives CASSLAGGGDTQYF. The chain has TRBV7-2 and TRBJ2-3; TRBD2 agrees at 9 bases. The germline gives CDR1 SGHTA, CDR2 FQGNSA. CDR3 size: 14 residues. J gave up 6 bases and V 3 bases, and 4 bases lay outside the gene matches.

The genes are TRBV4-1 and TRBJ1-4; D is uncertain. Germline-derived CDR1 and CDR2 are MGHRA and YSYEKL. Trimming stripped 4 bases from V and 2 bases from J, with 20 bases between. CDR3 length equals 18 residues. The CDR3, as DNA: TGCGCCAGCAGCCCCGGCCCTGTGGCTCGTAGGACTAATGAAAAACTGTTTTTT. Amino acids: CASSPGPVARRTNEKLFF.

This clone was seen a single time. The chain couples TRBV9 to TRBJ1-1; D is uncertain. The CDR3 runs to 14 residues. Trimming took 0 bases from V and 4 from J, leaving 10 bases between them. Germline CDR1 is SGDLS and CDR2 is YYNGEE. CDR3 nucleotides: TGTGCCAGCAGCGTAGCTACTGGGCTCACTGAAGCTTTCTTT. This encodes CASSVATGLTEAFF.

This clone was seen a single time. The genes are TRBV5-1 and TRBJ1-2; D is unresolved. V was shortened by 1 base and J by 5 bases, with 9 bases between the two germline ends. This CDR3 contains 13 residues. Germline CDR1 reads SGHRS; CDR2 reads YFSETQ. CDR3: CASSLLSNYGYTF. The CDR3 coding sequence is TGCGCCAGCAGCTTGCTTTCGAATTATGGCTACACCTTC.

This rearrangement joins TRBV28 to TRBJ1-1; D remains ambiguous. The CDR3 runs 14 residues. V lost 3 bases and J 3 bases, leaving 11 bases between the germline ends. Germline lookup yields CDR1 MDHEN and CDR2 SYDVKM. The DNA of the CDR3 is TGTGCCAGCAGTTTGTCCGCTTATGACACTGAAGCTTTCTTT. The encoded protein is CASSLSAYDTEAFF.

The chain has TRBV10-2 and TRBJ2-4, with a tentative D call TRBD1 (5 bases). Germline values: CDR1 WSHSY, CDR2 SAAADI. V was pared by 2 bases and J by 8 bases, with 7 bases between. The CDR3 has 12 residues. CDR3: CASSEQGYIQYF. The CDR3 bases are TGCGCCAGCAGTGAGCAGGGATACATTCAGTACTTC.

The chain links TRBV7-9 to TRBJ1-1; a weak D match, TRBD1 (6 bases). The germline CDR1 and CDR2 sequences are SEHNR and FQNEAQ (reference sequence). This CDR3 spans 13 amino acids. V dropped 2 bases and J dropped 3 bases, with 7 bases sitting between them. CDR3 region: CASSLSGDTEAFF. The CDR3 coding sequence is TGTGCCAGCAGCTTATCAGGGGACACTGAAGCTTTCTTT.

The CDR3 reads CASSYGHQYEQYF. CDR3 nucleotide sequence: TGCGCCAGCAGCTATGGACACCAATACGAGCAGTACTTC. This chain uses TRBV5-1 with TRBJ2-7; weak D call: TRBD1 (5 bases). V was trimmed by 3 bases and J by 4 bases, leaving 11 bases between them. Germline V gene lookup returns CDR1 SGHRS and CDR2 YFSETQ. The CDR3 is 13 amino acids.

J is TRBJ2-7 and V is TRBV5-1, with TRBD2 as a possible D gene (6 bases). Germline loops: CDR1 SGHRS, CDR2 YFSETQ. Trimming removed 0 bases at V and 2 bases at J, with 18 bases between. This CDR3 spans 17 amino acids. The DNA for the CDR3 is TGCGCCAGCAGCTTGGGCCCACGCGGGAAAACCCCCTACGAGCAGTACTTC. Amino acid sequence: CASSLGPRGKTPYEQYF. The full variable domain, with the rest looked up from reference TRBV5-1 and TRBJ2-7, is KAGVTQTPRYLIKTRGQQVTLSCSPISGHRSVSWYQQTPGQGLQFLFEYFSETQRNKGNFPGRFSGRQFSNSRSEMNVSTLELGDSALYLCASSLGPRGKTPYEQYFGPGTRLTVT.

The chain employs TRBV9 and TRBJ2-2, with D uncertain. V lost 2 bases and J 5 bases, leaving 7 bases between the germline ends. This CDR3 is 13 amino acids long. Looked up from germline, CDR1 is SGDLS and CDR2 is YYNGEE. The CDR3: CASSVLGTGELFF. CDR3 nucleotide sequence: TGTGCCAGCAGCGTGCTGGGGACCGGGGAGCTGTTTTTT.

The chain couples TRBV7-2 to TRBJ2-5; no reliable D call. Deletions cut 5 bases from V and 4 bases from J, with 11 bases between. Looked up from germline, CDR1 is SGHTA and CDR2 is FQGNSA. The CDR3 totals 13 residues. Here the CDR3 reads CASSPQVGETQYF. CDR3 bases: TGTGCCAGCAGCCCCCAGGTGGGAGAGACCCAGTACTTC.

This chain links TRBV10-3 with TRBJ2-1; 13 bases fit TRBD2. V gave up 9 bases and J gave up 6 bases; unmatched junction bases: 2. The CDR3 length is 13 residues. Germline CDR1 ENHRY, CDR2 SYGVKD. In nucleotides, the CDR3 is TGTGCCATACTAGCGGGAGGGTCCAATGAGCAGTTCTTC. This sequence encodes CAILAGGSNEQFF.

The chain recombines TRBV7-2 with TRBJ1-2; D gene unclear. Trimming took 2 bases from V and 1 from J, leaving 11 bases between them. Germline V lookup: CDR1 SGHTA, CDR2 FQGNSA. This CDR3 has 15 residues. The chain's CDR3 is CASSLSPAYNYGYTF. The CDR3 nucleotides read TGTGCCAGCAGCTTATCCCCGGCATATAACTATGGCTACACCTTC.

V gene TRBV7-9 combines with J gene TRBJ2-4; the D call may be TRBD1 or TRBD2 (5 bases each). CDR3 size: 13 residues. Trimming stripped 1 base from V and 5 bases from J, with 6 bases between. CDR1 and CDR2 (germline): SEHNR, FQNEAQ (reference sequence). The DNA of the CDR3 is TGTGCCAGCAGCTTAGGGGGACAAAACATTCAGTACTTC. Translating gives CASSLGGQNIQYF.

The V and J genes are TRBV5-6 and TRBJ2-7; no clear D. Germline V CDR1 and CDR2: SGHDT, YYEEEE. Trimming shortened V by 0 bases and J by 6 bases, and 10 bases separated the two germline ends. The CDR3 is 13 residues long. This CDR3 reads CASSLAPRAEQYV. The CDR3 DNA reads as TGTGCCAGCAGCTTGGCCCCGAGAGCCGAGCAGTACGTC.

There are a few counts of this clone. V usage is TRBV2 and J usage is TRBJ1-2, with D hard to call. Deletions cut 1 base from V and 7 bases from J, with 19 bases between. The CDR3 has 16 residues. Germline-derived CDR1 and CDR2 are SNHLY and FYNNEI. As DNA, the CDR3 is TGTGCCAGCAGTGAAGGGGAGGGCCTCCCGAGTTTTGGCTACACCTTC. Residues: CASSEGEGLPSFGYTF.

The chain joins TRBV4-3 to TRBJ2-3, with D unclear. V was shortened by 0 bases and J by 2 bases, with 12 bases between the two germline ends. Germline CDR1 reads LGHNA; CDR2 reads YSLEER. This CDR3 comprises 16 residues. CDR3: CASSQEPSAPTDTQYF. DNA of the CDR3: TGCGCCAGCAGCCAAGAACCGAGCGCACCCACAGATACGCAGTATTTT.

This chain uses TRBV5-1 with TRBJ2-5; maybe TRBD1 (6 bases). CDR3 length: 15 amino acids. V gave up 4 bases and J gave up 3 bases, with 16 bases separating them. The V gene's germline CDR1 is SGHRS and CDR2 YFSETQ. The chain's CDR3 is CASSPWDTSKETQYF. The CDR3 region has the DNA TGCGCCAGCAGCCCCTGGGACACCAGCAAAGAGACCCAGTACTTC. The full variable domain, in which reference TRBV5-1 and TRBJ2-5 provide the parts outside the CDR3, is KAGVTQTPRYLIKTRGQQVTLSCSPISGHRSVSWYQQTPGQGLQFLFEYFSETQRNKGNFPGRFSGRQFSNSRSEMNVSTLELGDSALYLCASSPWDTSKETQYFGPGTRLLVL.

The J gene is TRBJ2-3, the V gene TRBV6-6, with D uncertain. This CDR3 is built from 12 residues. V lost 6 bases to trimming and J lost 4 bases, with 8 bases between them. Germline loops: CDR1 MNHNY, CDR2 SVGAGI (reference sequence). CDR3 nucleotide sequence: TGTGCCAGCAGGGGATCTGCAGATACGCAGTATTTT. Translation: CASRGSADTQYF.

This chain connects TRBV7-7 to TRBJ2-5; 8 nucleotides agree with TRBD2. This CDR3 has 15 amino acids. The V and J ends lost 5 bases and 5 bases, in that order; junction bases with no gene match: 10. CDR1 and CDR2 from the germline V gene are SSHAT and FNYEAQ (reference sequence). This chain's CDR3 is CASSNGLASGETQYF. The CDR3 DNA follows: TGTGCCAGCAGCAATGGACTAGCCTCTGGGGAGACCCAGTACTTC.

This chain links TRBV6-1 with TRBJ1-5; TRBD1 matches at 7 bases. V shed 10 bases, J shed 4 bases, and the junction held 7 bases outside the gene matches. This CDR3 has 13 amino acids. Per germline, CDR1 MNHNS and CDR2 SASEGT. This chain's CDR3 is CATHRQGNQPQHF. The CDR3 DNA reads as TGTGCCACCCATAGACAGGGAAATCAGCCCCAGCATTTT.

The rearrangement uses TRBV11-2 and TRBJ1-1, with D hard to call. Germline loops: CDR1 SGHAT, CDR2 FQNNGV. V shed 2 bases and J shed 5 bases, with 9 bases lying between them. The CDR3 spans 13 residues. The CDR3 sequence: CASSLSPQTEAFF. The CDR3, as DNA: TGTGCCAGCAGCTTATCGCCCCAGACTGAAGCTTTCTTT.